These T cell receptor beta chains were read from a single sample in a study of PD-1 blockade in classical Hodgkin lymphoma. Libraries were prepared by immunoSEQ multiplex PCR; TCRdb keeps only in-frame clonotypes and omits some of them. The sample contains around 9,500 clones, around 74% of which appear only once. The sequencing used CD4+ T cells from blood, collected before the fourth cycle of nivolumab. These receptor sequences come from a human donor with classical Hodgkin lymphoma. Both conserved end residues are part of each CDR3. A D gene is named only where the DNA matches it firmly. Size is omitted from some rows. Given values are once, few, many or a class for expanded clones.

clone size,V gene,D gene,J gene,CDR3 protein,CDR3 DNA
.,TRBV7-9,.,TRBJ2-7,CASGESAGGSYEQYF,TGTGCCAGCGGGGAGAGTGCAGGAGGCTCCTACGAGCAGTACTTC
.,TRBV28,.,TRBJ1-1,CASSPPTRQAFF,TGTGCCAGCAGTCCTCCGACACGGCAAGCTTTCTTT
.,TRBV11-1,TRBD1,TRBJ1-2,CASSLTGETNYGYTF,TGTGCCAGCAGTCTAACAGGGGAAACTAACTATGGCTACACCTTC
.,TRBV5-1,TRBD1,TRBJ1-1,CASSTGQDNTEAFF,TGCGCCAGCAGCACAGGACAGGATAACACTGAAGCTTTCTTT
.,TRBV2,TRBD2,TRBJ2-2,CASRGDTGELFF,TGTGCCAGCCGGGGGGACACCGGGGAGCTGTTTTTT
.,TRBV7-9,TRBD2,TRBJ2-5,CASSRGQAGGFQETQYF,TGTGCCAGCAGCCGGGGTCAAGCGGGGGGCTTCCAAGAGACCCAGTACTTC
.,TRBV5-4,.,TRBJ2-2,CASSERQVDGGELFF,TGTGCCAGCAGCGAACGACAGGTCGACGGCGGGGAGCTGTTTTTT
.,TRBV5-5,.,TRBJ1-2,CASSLEVRYYGYTF,TGTGCCAGCAGCTTGGAAGTCAGGTACTATGGCTACACCTTC
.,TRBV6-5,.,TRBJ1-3,CASSYTISGNTIYF,TGTGCCAGCAGTTACACTATCTCTGGAAACACCATATATTTT
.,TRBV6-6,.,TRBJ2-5,CASSPTGNQETQYF,TGTGCCAGCAGTCCAACAGGGAACCAAGAGACCCAGTACTTC
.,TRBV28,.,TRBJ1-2,CASSQNGYRGYTF,TGTGCCAGCAGTCAGAACGGATACCGTGGCTACACCTTC
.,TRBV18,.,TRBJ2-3,CASSPPGRGGTQYF,TGTGCCAGCTCACCACCGGGAAGGGGGGGTACGCAGTATTTT
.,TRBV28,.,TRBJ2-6,CASSLQDAGANVLTF,TGTGCCAGCAGCCTTCAGGATGCTGGGGCCAACGTCCTGACTTTC
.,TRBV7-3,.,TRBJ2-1,CASSPARTSYNEQFF,TGTGCCAGCAGCCCCGCCCGGACCTCTTACAATGAGCAGTTCTTC
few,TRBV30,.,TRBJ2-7,CAWSLWGSSYEQYF,TGTGCCTGGAGTTTGTGGGGGTCTTCCTACGAGCAGTACTTC
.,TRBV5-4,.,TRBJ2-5,CASSLVGGQQETQYF,TGTGCCAGCAGCTTGGTTGGCGGCCAACAAGAGACCCAGTACTTC
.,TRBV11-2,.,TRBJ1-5,CASSLSSSQPQHF,TGTGCCAGCAGCCTCTCGTCGAGTCAGCCCCAGCATTTT
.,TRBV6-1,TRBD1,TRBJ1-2,CASGAPLTGGYGYTF,TGTGCCAGCGGAGCACCATTGACAGGGGGCTATGGCTACACCTTC
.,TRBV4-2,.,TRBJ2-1,CASSLRGIDNEQFF,TGTGCCAGCAGCCTGAGGGGGATAGACAATGAGCAGTTCTTC
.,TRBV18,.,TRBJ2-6,CASSPPGFPSGANVLTF,TGTGCCAGCTCACCACCGGGATTCCCATCTGGGGCCAACGTCCTGACTTTC
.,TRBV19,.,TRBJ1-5,CASGAGASYSNQPQHF,TGTGCCAGTGGGGCAGGGGCTAGTTATAGCAATCAGCCCCAGCATTTT
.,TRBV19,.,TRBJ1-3,CASTMGRLLSGNTIYF,TGTGCCAGTACCATGGGGCGTCTTCTCTCTGGAAACACCATATATTTT
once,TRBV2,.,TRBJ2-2,CASRGLVGSTGELFF,TGTGCCAGCAGGGGCCTGGTGGGGAGCACCGGGGAGCTGTTTTTT
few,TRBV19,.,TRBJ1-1,CASTSGYLNTEAFF,TGTGCCAGTACCTCGGGGTACCTGAACACTGAAGCTTTCTTT
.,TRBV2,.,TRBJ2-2,CASSARTTNTGELFF,TGTGCCAGCAGTGCACGCACTACGAACACCGGGGAGCTGTTTTTT
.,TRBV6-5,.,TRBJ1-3,CASSFSWQGSGNTIYF,TGTGCCAGCAGTTTCTCGTGGCAGGGCTCTGGAAACACCATATATTTT
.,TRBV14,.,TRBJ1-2,CASSQEQEAYGYTF,TGTGCCAGCAGCCAAGAACAGGAGGCGTATGGCTACACCTTC
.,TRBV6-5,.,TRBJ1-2,CASSYSGGAHGYTF,TGTGCCAGCAGTTACTCGGGCGGGGCGCATGGCTACACCTTC
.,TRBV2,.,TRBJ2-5,CASSSQETQYF,TGTGCCAGCAGTTCGCAAGAGACCCAGTACTTC
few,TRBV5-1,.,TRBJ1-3,CASRTGPLNTIYF,TGCGCCAGCAGAACGGGACCCCTAAACACCATATATTTT
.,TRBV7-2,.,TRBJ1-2,CASSLETGNYGYTF,TGTGCCAGCAGCTTAGAAACAGGCAACTATGGCTACACCTTC
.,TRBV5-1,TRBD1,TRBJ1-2,CASSPTGELIYGYTF,TGCGCCAGCAGCCCCACAGGGGAATTAATCTATGGCTACACCTTC
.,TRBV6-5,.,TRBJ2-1,CASSYDNNKDEQFF,TGTGCCAGCAGTTACGACAACAATAAGGATGAGCAGTTCTTC
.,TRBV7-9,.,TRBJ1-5,CASGREDQPQHF,TGTGCCAGCGGCAGGGAGGATCAGCCCCAGCATTTT
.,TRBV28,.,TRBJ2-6,CASRPRGAGANVLTF,TGTGCCAGCAGGCCTAGGGGCGCCGGGGCCAACGTCCTGACTTTC
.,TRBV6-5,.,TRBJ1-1,CASSYGGLGTEAFF,TGTGCCAGCAGTTACGGGGGCTTGGGCACTGAAGCTTTCTTT
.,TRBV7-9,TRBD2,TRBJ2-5,CASSSGGGLADSQETQYF,TGTGCCAGCAGCTCAGGGGGAGGACTAGCGGACTCTCAAGAGACCCAGTACTTC
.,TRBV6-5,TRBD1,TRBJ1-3,CASSWDRGTGNTIYF,TGTGCCAGCAGTTGGGACAGGGGAACCGGAAACACCATATATTTT
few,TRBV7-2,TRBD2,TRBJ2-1,CASSLRARGSGGSYNEQFF,TGTGCCAGCAGCTTACGGGCGCGGGGTAGCGGGGGTTCCTACAATGAGCAGTTCTTC
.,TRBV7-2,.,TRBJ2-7,CASSLTLTSYEQYF,TGTGCCAGCAGCTTGACGCTTACCTCCTACGAGCAGTACTTC
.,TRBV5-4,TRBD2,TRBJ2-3,CASSPGTSGGLTDTQYF,TGTGCCAGCAGTCCCGGGACTAGCGGGGGGCTCACAGATACGCAGTATTTT
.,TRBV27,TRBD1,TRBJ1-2,CASSPWDSGLNGGYTF,TGTGCCAGCAGTCCCTGGGACAGTGGGCTTAATGGGGGCTACACCTTC
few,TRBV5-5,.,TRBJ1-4,CASKMGGVNEKLFF,TGTGCCAGCAAAATGGGGGGTGTTAATGAAAAACTGTTTTTT
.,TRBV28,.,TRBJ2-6,CASSQQFGANVLTF,TGTGCCAGCAGCCAACAGTTTGGGGCCAACGTCCTGACTTTC
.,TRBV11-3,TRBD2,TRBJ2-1,CASSERGANNEQFF,TGTGCCAGCAGTGAGCGGGGGGCGAACAATGAGCAGTTCTTC
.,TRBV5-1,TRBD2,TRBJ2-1,CASSLASRAGGPREQFF,TGCGCCAGCAGCTTGGCGAGTAGGGCGGGGGGGCCCCGTGAGCAGTTCTTC
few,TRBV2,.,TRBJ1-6,CASSPDSANSPLHF,TGTGCCAGCAGTCCGGACAGTGCAAATTCACCCCTCCACTTT
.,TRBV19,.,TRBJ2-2,CASSGRRGVTGELFF,TGTGCCAGTAGTGGACGTCGGGGCGTCACCGGGGAGCTGTTTTTT
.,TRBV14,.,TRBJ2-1,CASSRNARANGEQFF,TGTGCCAGCAGCCGAAATGCCAGGGCAAACGGTGAGCAGTTCTTC
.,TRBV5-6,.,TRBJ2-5,CASSLGFQETQYF,TGTGCCAGCAGCTTAGGTTTCCAAGAGACCCAGTACTTC
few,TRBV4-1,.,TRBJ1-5,CASSQDQSEGQPQHF,TGCGCCAGCAGCCAAGATCAGAGTGAGGGGCAGCCCCAGCATTTT
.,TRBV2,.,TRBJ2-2,CASRVDTGELFF,TGTGCCAGCCGGGTCGACACCGGGGAGCTGTTTTTT
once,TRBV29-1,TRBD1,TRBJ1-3,CSAGTGFGNTIYF,TGCAGCGCCGGGACAGGGTTCGGAAACACCATATATTTT
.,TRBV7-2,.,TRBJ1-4,CASSLGPTGNEKLFF,TGTGCCAGCAGCTTAGGGCCGACAGGAAATGAAAAACTGTTTTTT
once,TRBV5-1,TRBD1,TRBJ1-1,CASKQGDRTEAFF,TGCGCCAGTAAACAGGGGGATCGGACTGAAGCTTTCTTT
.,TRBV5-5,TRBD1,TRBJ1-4,CASSFRDRGLLGEKLFF,TGTGCCAGCAGCTTCAGGGACAGGGGGCTCCTCGGTGAAAAACTGTTTTTT
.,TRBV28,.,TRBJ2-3,CASSLGSIQTYF,TGTGCCAGCAGTTTAGGATCGATTCAAACGTATTTT
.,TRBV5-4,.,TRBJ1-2,CASSLTDNDYGYTF,TGTGCCAGCAGCTTGACAGACAACGACTATGGCTACACCTTC